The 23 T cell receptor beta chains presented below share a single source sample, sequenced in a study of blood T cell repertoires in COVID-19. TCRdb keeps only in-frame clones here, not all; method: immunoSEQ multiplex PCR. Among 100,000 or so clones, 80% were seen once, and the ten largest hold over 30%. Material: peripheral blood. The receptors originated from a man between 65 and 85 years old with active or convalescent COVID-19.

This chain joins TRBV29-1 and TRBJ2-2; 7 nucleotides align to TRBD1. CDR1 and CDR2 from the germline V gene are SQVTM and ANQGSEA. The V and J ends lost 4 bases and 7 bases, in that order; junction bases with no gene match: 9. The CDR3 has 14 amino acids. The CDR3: CSVVGTALSGELFF. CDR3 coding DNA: TGCAGCGTTGTCGGGACAGCTCTTAGCGGGGAGCTGTTTTTT.

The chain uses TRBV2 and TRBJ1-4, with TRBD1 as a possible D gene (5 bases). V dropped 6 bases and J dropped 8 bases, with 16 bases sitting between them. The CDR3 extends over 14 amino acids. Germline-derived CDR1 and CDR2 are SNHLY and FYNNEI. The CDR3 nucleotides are TGTGCCAGCAGGCTCCCGGGGGGAGGAGAAAAACTGTTTTTT. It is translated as CASRLPGGGEKLFF. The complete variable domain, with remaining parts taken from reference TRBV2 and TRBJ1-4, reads EPEVTQTPSHQVTQMGQEVILRCVPISNHLYFYWYRQILGQKVEFLVSFYNNEISEKSEIFDDQFSVERPDGSNFTLKIRSTKLEDSAMYFCASRLPGGGEKLFFGSGTQLSVL.

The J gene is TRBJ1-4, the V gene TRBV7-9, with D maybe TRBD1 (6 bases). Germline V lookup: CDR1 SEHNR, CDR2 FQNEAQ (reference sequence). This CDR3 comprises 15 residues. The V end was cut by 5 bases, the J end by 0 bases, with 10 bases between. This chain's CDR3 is CASSLGQPTNEKLFF. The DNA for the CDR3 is TGTGCCAGCAGCCTAGGACAGCCAACTAATGAAAAACTGTTTTTT.

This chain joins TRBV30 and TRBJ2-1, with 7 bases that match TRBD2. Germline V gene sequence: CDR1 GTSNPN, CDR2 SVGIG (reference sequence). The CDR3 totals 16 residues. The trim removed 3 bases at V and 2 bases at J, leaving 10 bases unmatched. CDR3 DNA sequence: TGTGCCTGGAGCCCCCTTCGAGGGAGGGCCTACAATGAGCAGTTCTTC. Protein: CAWSPLRGRAYNEQFF. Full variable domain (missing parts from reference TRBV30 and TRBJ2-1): SQTIHQWPATLVQPVGSPLSLECTVEGTSNPNLYWYRQAAGRGLQLLFYSVGIGQISSEVPQNLSASRPQDRQFILSSKKLLLSDSGFYLCAWSPLRGRAYNEQFFGPGTRLTVL.

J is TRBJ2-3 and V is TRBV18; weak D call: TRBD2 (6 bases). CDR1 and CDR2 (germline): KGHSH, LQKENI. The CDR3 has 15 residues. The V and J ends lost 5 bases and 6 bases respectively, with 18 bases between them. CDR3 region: CASSTLASSGDTQYF. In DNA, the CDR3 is TGTGCCAGCTCAACTCTAGCGTCCTCAGGGGATACGCAGTATTTT.

This CDR3 is CASSHTWGVVDTQYF. The CDR3 region has the DNA TGTGCCAGCAGCCATACTTGGGGGGTCGTAGATACGCAGTATTTT. The V call is TRBV7-2, the J call TRBJ2-3; the D gene is possibly TRBD2 (6 bases). Per the germline V gene, CDR1 is SGHTA and CDR2 is FQGNSA. The ends were cut back, 5 bases at V and 5 bases at J, with 17 bases in the middle. The CDR3 runs 15 residues.

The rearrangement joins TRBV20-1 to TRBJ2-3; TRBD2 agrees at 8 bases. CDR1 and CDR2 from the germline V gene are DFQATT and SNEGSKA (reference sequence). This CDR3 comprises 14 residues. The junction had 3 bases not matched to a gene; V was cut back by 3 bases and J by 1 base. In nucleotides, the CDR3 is TGCAGTGCTAGTAAACTAGCGGGCACAGATACGCAGTATTTT. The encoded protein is CSASKLAGTDTQYF.

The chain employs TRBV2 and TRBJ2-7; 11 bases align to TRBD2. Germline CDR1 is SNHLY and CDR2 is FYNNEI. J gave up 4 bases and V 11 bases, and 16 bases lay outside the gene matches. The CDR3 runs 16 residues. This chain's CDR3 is CAQKLFSGRVSYEQYF. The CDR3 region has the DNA TGTGCCCAGAAGCTCTTTAGCGGGAGGGTGTCTTACGAGCAGTACTTC. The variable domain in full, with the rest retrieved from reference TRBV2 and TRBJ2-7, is EPEVTQTPSHQVTQMGQEVILRCVPISNHLYFYWYRQILGQKVEFLVSFYNNEISEKSEIFDDQFSVERPDGSNFTLKIRSTKLEDSAMYFCAQKLFSGRVSYEQYFGPGTRLTVT.

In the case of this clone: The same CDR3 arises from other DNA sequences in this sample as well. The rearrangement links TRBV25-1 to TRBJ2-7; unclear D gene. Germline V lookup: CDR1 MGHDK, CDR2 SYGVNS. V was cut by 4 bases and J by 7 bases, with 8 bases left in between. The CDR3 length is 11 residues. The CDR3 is CASSALGEQYF. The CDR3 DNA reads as TGTGCCAGCAGTGCCCTCGGGGAGCAGTACTTC.

CDR3 in DNA: TGTGCCAGCAGCCATAGCGGGCCGACCTACGAGCAGTACTTC. Protein sequence: CASSHSGPTYEQYF. The chain combines TRBV5-4 with TRBJ2-7, with TRBD2 matching 7 bases. The germline CDR1 and CDR2 sequences are SGHNT and YYREEE (reference sequence). CDR3 length: 14 amino acids. Germline trimming cut 4 bases from V and 2 bases from J; bases unmatched to any gene: 6. Full variable domain (outside the CDR3, taken from reference TRBV5-4 and TRBJ2-7): ETGVTQSPTHLIKTRGQQVTLRCSSQSGHNTVSWYQQALGQGPQFIFQYYREEENGRGNFPPRFSGLQFPNYSSELNVNALELDDSALYLCASSHSGPTYEQYFGPGTRLTVT.

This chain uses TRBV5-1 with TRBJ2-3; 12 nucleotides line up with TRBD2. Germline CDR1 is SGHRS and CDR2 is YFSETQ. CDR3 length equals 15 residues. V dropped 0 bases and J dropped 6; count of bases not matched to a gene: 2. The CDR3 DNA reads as TGCGCCAGCAGCTTGGGTGGACTAGCGGGGGATACGCAGTATTTT. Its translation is CASSLGGLAGDTQYF.

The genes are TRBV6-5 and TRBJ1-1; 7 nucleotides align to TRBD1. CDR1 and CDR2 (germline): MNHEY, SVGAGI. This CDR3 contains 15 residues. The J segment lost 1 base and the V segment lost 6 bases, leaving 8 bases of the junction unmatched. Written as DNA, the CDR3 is TGTGCCAGCAGCCCCGGGACAGTGCGGAACACTGAAGCTTTCTTT. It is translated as CASSPGTVRNTEAFF.

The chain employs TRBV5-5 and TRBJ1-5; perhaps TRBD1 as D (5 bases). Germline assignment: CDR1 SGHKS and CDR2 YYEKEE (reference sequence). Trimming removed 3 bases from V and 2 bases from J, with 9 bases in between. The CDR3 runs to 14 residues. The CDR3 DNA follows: TGTGCCAGCAGCTCGTGGGGGGGCAATCAGCCCCAGCATTTT. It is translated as CASSSWGGNQPQHF.

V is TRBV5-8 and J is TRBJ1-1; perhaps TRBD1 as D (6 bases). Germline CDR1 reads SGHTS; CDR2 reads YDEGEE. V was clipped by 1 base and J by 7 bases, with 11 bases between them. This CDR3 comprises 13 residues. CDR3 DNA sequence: TGTGCCAGCAGCTTGACAGTAGGGGGTGAAGCTTTCTTT. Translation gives CASSLTVGGEAFF.

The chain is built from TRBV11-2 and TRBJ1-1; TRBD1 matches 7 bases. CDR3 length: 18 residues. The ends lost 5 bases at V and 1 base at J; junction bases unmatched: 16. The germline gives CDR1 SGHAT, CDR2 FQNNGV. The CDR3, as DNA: TGTGCCAGCAGCCCACGTACTCTGACAGGGTCCTCGAACACTGAAGCTTTCTTT. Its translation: CASSPRTLTGSSNTEAFF.

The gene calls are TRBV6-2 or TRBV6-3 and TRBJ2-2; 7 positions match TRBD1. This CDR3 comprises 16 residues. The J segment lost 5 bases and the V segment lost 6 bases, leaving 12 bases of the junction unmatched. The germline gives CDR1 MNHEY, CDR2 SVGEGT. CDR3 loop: CASSYRRDRRTGELFF. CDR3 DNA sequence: TGTGCCAGCAGCTATCGCCGGGACAGAAGAACCGGGGAGCTGTTTTTT.

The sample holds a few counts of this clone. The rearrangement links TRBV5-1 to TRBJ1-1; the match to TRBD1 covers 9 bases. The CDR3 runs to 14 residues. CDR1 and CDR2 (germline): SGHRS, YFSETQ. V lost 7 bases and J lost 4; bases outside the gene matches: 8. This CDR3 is CASGRTGEGTEAFF. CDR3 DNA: TGCGCCAGCGGACGGACAGGGGAGGGCACTGAAGCTTTCTTT. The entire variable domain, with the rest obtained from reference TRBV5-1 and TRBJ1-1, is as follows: KAGVTQTPRYLIKTRGQQVTLSCSPISGHRSVSWYQQTPGQGLQFLFEYFSETQRNKGNFPGRFSGRQFSNSRSEMNVSTLELGDSALYLCASGRTGEGTEAFFGQGTRLTVV.

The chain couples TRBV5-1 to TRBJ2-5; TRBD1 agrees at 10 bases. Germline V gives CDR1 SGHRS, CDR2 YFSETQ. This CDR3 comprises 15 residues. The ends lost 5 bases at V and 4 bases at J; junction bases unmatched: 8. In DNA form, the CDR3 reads TGCGCCAGCAGTGTCGGACAGGGGGGGGCAGAGACCCAGTACTTC. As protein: CASSVGQGGAETQYF.

CDR3 sequence (DNA): TGTGCCAGCAGCCAGGGCGGGATCGGAAACACCATATATTTT. Protein: CASSQGGIGNTIYF. The chain links TRBV3-1 (or the pseudogene TRBV3-2) to TRBJ1-3; D remains ambiguous. V lost 3 bases, J lost 4 bases, and 10 bases lay in between. This CDR3 has 14 amino acids. The germline CDR1 and CDR2 sequences are LGHDT and YNNKEL (reference sequence).

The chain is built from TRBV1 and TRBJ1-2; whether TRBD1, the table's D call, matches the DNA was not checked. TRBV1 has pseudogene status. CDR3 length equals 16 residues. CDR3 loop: CTSSQDRAPSNYGYTF. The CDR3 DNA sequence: TGCACCAGCAGCCAAGACAGGGCCCCTTCTAACTATGGCTACACCTTC.

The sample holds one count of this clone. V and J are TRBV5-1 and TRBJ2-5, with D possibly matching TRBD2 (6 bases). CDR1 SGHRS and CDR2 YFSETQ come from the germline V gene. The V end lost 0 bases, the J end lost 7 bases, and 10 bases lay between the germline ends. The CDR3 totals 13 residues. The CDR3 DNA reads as TGCGCCAGCAGCTTGGAGGCCGGGGGGACCCAGTACTTC. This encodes CASSLEAGGTQYF.

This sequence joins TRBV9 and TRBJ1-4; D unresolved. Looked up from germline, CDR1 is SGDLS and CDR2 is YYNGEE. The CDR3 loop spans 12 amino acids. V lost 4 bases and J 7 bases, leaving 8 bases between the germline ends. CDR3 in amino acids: CASSPEGEKLFF. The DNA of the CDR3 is TGTGCCAGCAGCCCCGAGGGTGAAAAACTGTTTTTT.

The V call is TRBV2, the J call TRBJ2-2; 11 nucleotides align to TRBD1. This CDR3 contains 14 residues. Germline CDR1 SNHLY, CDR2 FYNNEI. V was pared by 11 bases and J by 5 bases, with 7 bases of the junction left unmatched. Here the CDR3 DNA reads TGTGCCCTAGGGGGACAGGGGGTGACCGGGGAGCTGTTTTTT. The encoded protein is CALGGQGVTGELFF.